These T cell receptor beta chains were read from a single sample in a study of radiotherapy plus CTLA-4 blockade in lung cancer. The protocol was immunoSEQ multiplex PCR, while the TCRdb copy is restricted to in-frame clones and leaves out a portion. The sample lists tens of thousands of clones; around 86% were seen once. Sequencing used peripheral blood, obtained from a patient treated with radiotherapy plus ipilimumab. These receptors came from a human donor with non-small cell lung cancer that progressed on radiotherapy plus ipilimumab. CDR3s include the opening cysteine and the closing phenylalanine or tryptophan.

V: TRBV9; J: TRBJ2-5; CDR3: CASSVRTGGRETQYF
V: TRBV19; J: TRBJ1-1; CDR3: CASRGQVDTEAFF
V: TRBV27; J: TRBJ2-1; CDR3: CASSFRSGRAGEQFF
V: TRBV5-5; J: TRBJ2-5; CDR3: CASSETGPRGRETQYF
V: TRBV27; J: TRBJ2-2; CDR3: CASSATSRFGGELFF
V: TRBV7-9; J: TRBJ1-2; CDR3: CASPDSTGGSLGYTF
V: TRBV14; J: TRBJ1-4; CDR3: CASSHGQAGTNEKLFF
V: TRBV19; J: TRBJ1-2; CDR3: CASSRQGQGYGYTF
V: TRBV10-3; J: TRBJ2-7; CDR3: CAIRPTSGTLREQYF
V: TRBV6-1; J: TRBJ1-1; CDR3: CAGKTGGVTEAFF
V: TRBV7-2; J: TRBJ2-5; CDR3: CASSLVVGSETQYF
V: TRBV4-1; J: TRBJ2-2; CDR3: CASSGTYRGGNTGELFF
V: TRBV10-3; J: TRBJ2-3; CDR3: CAISESVASTDTQYF
V: TRBV5-6; J: TRBJ2-2; CDR3: CASSFYSGSFTGELFF
V: TRBV6-5; J: TRBJ2-7; CDR3: CASRRGYEQYF
V: TRBV30; J: TRBJ2-7; CDR3: CAWTAASSAGEQYF
V: TRBV30; J: TRBJ1-1; CDR3: CAWSPSSTHLGAFF
V: TRBV29-1; J: TRBJ2-1; CDR3: CSVEDVQGVSEQFF
V: TRBV9; J: TRBJ1-6; CDR3: CASSGQGGNSPLHF
V: TRBV7-2; J: TRBJ1-5; CDR3: CASSSGQPNQPQHF
V: TRBV12-5; J: TRBJ2-3; CDR3: CASGWGQGSTDTQYF
V: TRBV9; J: TRBJ1-1; CDR3: CASSAQGQNTEAFF
V: TRBV7-7; J: TRBJ2-5; CDR3: CASSLGGVETQYF
V: TRBV5-1; J: TRBJ1-2; CDR3: CASSADNYGYTF
V: TRBV5-1; J: TRBJ2-7; CDR3: CATSESGGPDSYEQYF
V: TRBV15; J: TRBJ2-1; CDR3: CATSRVNEQFF